The sequence of this T cell receptor beta chain was determined in a study of CD8 T cells in ankylosing spondylitis. This clonotype was observed at least ten times. MiXCR, applied by TCRdb to the 5' RACE reads, yields one record per CDR3 protein. In the table there are about 220,000 distinct CDR3 sequences, roughly 10% of which are singletons. This sequence was found in a male donor with ankylosing spondylitis or in good health (not recorded which). Sequenced sample: blood, either unsorted or a sorted T cell fraction (not recorded which).

For the CDR3, the DNA is TGCGCCAGCAGCTTGTCCCCCGGAGGGGCCGGGGAGCTGTTTTTT. Translation gives CASSLSPGGAGELFF. This sequence joins TRBV5-1 and TRBJ2-2, with D maybe TRBD2 (6 bases). The CDR3 has 15 amino acids. Per the germline V gene, CDR1 is SGHRS and CDR2 is YFSETQ. V lost 1 base to trimming and J lost 6 bases, with 13 bases between them.